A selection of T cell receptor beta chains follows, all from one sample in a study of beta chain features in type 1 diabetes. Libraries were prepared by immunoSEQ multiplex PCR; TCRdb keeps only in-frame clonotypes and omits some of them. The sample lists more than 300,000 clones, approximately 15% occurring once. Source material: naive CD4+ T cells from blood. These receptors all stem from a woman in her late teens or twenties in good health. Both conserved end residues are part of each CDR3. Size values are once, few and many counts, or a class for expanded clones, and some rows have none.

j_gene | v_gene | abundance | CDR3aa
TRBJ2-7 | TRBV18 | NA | CASSPEEKGHSYEQYF
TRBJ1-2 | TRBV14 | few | CASSQEYLIAEGYTF
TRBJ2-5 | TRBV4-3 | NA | CASSQVWEGQEETQYF
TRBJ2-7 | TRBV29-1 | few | CSVRTATYEQYF
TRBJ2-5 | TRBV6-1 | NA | CASSEVSLGGVETQYF
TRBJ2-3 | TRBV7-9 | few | CASQSGGTDTQYF
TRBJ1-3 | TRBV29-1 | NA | CSVGRDNGNTIYF
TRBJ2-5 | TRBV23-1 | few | CASGAGQQETQYF
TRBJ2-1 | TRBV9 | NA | CASSVEPRNHEQFF
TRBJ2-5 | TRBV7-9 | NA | CASSLLTGGLETQYF
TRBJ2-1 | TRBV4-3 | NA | CASSQGSGHGAYNEQFF
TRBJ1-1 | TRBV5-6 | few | CASSLDRARYIEAFF
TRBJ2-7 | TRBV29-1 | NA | CSVGEPGTGVGQYF
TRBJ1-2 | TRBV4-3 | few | CASSQDTGFYGYTF
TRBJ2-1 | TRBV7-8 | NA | CASSFEVYNEQFF
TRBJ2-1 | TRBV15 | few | CATSSGLANSYNEQFF
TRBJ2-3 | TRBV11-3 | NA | CASSVSRVTTQYF
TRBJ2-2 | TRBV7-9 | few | CASSPTDGRGSGELFF
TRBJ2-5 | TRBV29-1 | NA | CSGRSQGNQETQYF